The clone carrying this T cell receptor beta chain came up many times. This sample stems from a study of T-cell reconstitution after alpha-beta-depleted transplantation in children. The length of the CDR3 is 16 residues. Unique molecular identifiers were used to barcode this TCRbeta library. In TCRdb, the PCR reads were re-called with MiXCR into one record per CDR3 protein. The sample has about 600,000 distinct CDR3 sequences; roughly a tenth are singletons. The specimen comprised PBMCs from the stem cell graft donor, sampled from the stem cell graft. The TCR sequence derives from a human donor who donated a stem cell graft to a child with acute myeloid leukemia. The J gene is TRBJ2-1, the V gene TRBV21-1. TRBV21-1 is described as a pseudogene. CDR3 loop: CASSKAEALIYNEQFF. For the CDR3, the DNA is TGTGCCAGCAGCAAAGCGGAGGCACTCATCTACAATGAGCAGTTCTTC.